The present entry profiles one T cell receptor beta chain with its context. This clone has more than one count but fewer than ten. The antigen it binds to is not known. Base qualities are missing; no much larger clone stands one base away. Sequences SGHVS (CDR1) and FQNEAQ (CDR2) are obtained from the germline V gene. V loses 2 bases, J loses 0 bases, and the germline ends lie 11 bases apart. The CDR3 sequence holds 15 residues, the cysteine and phenylalanine included. The entry retains the CDR3 DNA only, 45 bases that are in frame from base 1. This sample is part of a study of cytomegalovirus exposure and HLA in healthy donors (dated by TCRdb to about 2017). General notes on the study: According to an earlier analysis of 550 to 700 of the donors, about 190 million T cells yielded 117 million unique TCR beta sequences and 276 Gb of sequence data. Approximately 300 gigabases of sequencing data and around 85 million unique TCR sequences made up an early release that covered 640 HLA-typed donors. The genetic ancestry cluster associated with self-reported Caucasian donors included about 81% of the roughly 360 genotyped donors. The study was designed to test whether signatures of past pathogen exposure could be identified by cataloging public T cell receptors. The study used immunosequencing to profile the T cell repertoires of approximately 630 subjects and linked those repertoires to cytomegalovirus serostatus. In addition to the first cohort of 650 to 750 subjects, a separate validation cohort of under 150 different subjects was used. The study combined high-throughput TCR immunosequencing, statistical association of individual TCRs with disease status, and machine learning to predict cytomegalovirus infection status. To study patterns of TCR occurrence, a later analysis re-analyzed previously published TCR beta repertoires from several hundred donors and added high-resolution HLA genotyping. In the later analysis, no new phenotypic data were used to find candidate immune exposures; instead, reliance was placed on TCR beta sequences and their occurrence across donors. In an earlier analysis of 587 of the donors, high-throughput TCR beta sequencing was used to judge whether each TCR beta V gene segment behaved as functional or pseudogenic. Donor age, sex, ethnicity and CMV serostatus were compiled together with the repertoire data. In a later genetic analysis, genome-wide SNP genotypes for about three fifths of the 666 donors were used, and that subset was treated as a discovery cohort. All discovery cohort repertoires had been generated using a single sequencing platform. HLA typing included class I and class II loci at four-digit resolution. Typing coverage differed by locus: A, B, C, DRB1 and DQB1 were typed in about 620-630 donors, DQA1 in about 500, DPA1 in 600 to 610, and DPB1 in about 450. Four or five DR-DQ haplotypes were handled as single units for association and clustering because linkage in the cohort was strong. On average, roughly 250,000 unique TCR beta nucleotide sequences were sequenced per donor among several hundred genotyped donors of the cohort, with roughly 18% of those sequences being non-productive. The research as a whole found: Strong co-occurrence of HLA alleles, especially DR and DQ, made assigning TCR associations to individual alleles difficult. Approximately 16 rarely observed V segments, including chromosome 9 orphons, were excluded from the earlier analysis of some 590 of the donors because counts were too low. It was suggested by the authors that the approach could potentially be generalized to other disease states and immunological phenotypes. In a later analysis, TCR association rates were found to vary across HLA loci, with the most associated TCRs seen for DRB1 alleles and the fewest for HLA-C alleles. Specific HLA alleles were associated with over 15,000 TCR beta sequences at a false discovery rate of 0.05 in a later analysis. In vitro tests confirmed that a few of the cytomegalovirus-associated TCR beta chains recognize cytomegalovirus antigens. The 87-base-pair reads could not distinguish some IMGT-functional V segments, including TRBV6-2 and TRBV6-3, so those segments were excluded. In a later genetic analysis, a missense DCLRE1C variant was associated with V-gene and J-gene trimming of TCR beta chains, and the association was replicated in an independent cohort. In a later analysis, HLA-associated TCR beta chains showed more clonal expansion and lower generation probabilities than non-associated chains that were equally common. According to a later genetic analysis, donors in an Asian-associated ancestry cluster had fewer N-insertions in productive TCRs than the approximately 650-donor mean. Presence/absence analyses assumed roughly uniform sequencing depth across donors, an assumption that may not hold. A cluster of highly shared sequence variants was judged likely to be a technical artifact of the sequencing pipeline. Most TCR sequences were seen in very few donors, while some public TCRs were found in many individuals. A later analysis reported that several top co-occurrence clusters appeared linked to parvovirus B19, influenza, CMV and Epstein-Barr virus. Correlated functional status among segregating V segments might be attributable to linkage disequilibrium, but an unknown experimental factor could not be ruled out. The classifier was reported to diagnose cytomegalovirus status with high specificity and sensitivity in both the original and validation cohorts. In the study, some 160 TCR beta chains were listed as associated with cytomegalovirus. Because some donors lacked HLA typing at each locus, the association tests relied only on the typed subset. In an earlier analysis of 587 of the donors, most TCR beta V segments appeared in productive rearrangements about 87% or about 30% of the time, broadly matching IMGT annotations. For the cohort, immune exposure information was limited to CMV serostatus. Most CMV-associated TCR beta chains appeared to be HLA-restricted in a later analysis, and the HLA associations seemed to be driven largely by CMV exposure. Only TCR beta chains were sequenced in this cohort, and the absence of alpha or paired-chain data limited detectable features. A further reported finding was that TCR beta sequences accurately predicted the HLA-A and HLA-B alleles for most subjects in the first cohort.

In total, approximately 690 healthy bone marrow donors made up the cohort. All cohort members were sampled while nominally healthy, although unrecorded immune exposures were likely present. The donor was CMV seronegative and belonged to the group of 380 or so seronegative cohort members. Every donor gave a peripheral blood sample, and the peripheral blood mononuclear cells from that sample were used for TCR beta sequencing. Genomic DNA extraction from the blood cell samples was performed with the Qiagen DNeasy Blood Extraction Kit. The library was made by the immunoSEQ multiplex PCR assay. A mixture of 60 forward primers for TCR Vbeta segments and 13 reverse primers for TCR Jbeta segments was used in the multiplex PCR. A multiplex PCR assay on genomic DNA amplified the CDR3 region of rearranged TCR beta genes. Amplified TCR beta libraries were sequenced as 87-base-pair reads on the Illumina HiSeq System. The study's own analysis went as follows. A later analysis tallied 75 million to 95 million unique TCR beta chains across the roughly 610 repertoires, and approximately 9.9 million of those chains were shared by two or more donors. Raw reads were error-corrected and collapsed into unique sequences with a nearest-neighbor algorithm that merged closely related sequences to remove PCR and sequencing errors. CDR3 sequences were aligned to IMGT reference sequences to assign V, D and J gene segments. For a sequence to be retained, at least a six-nucleotide match to both a V gene segment and a J gene segment was required. Rearrangements were classified as productive when the CDR3 lacked stop codons and remained in frame with V and J, and all other rearrangements were classified as non-productive. Following IMGT convention, CDR3 was defined as the stretch from the second conserved V-encoded cysteine to the conserved J-encoded phenylalanine. The earlier analysis of about 610 of the donors excluded any sequence lacking an unambiguous match to a single V gene segment. An earlier analysis of several hundred of the donors classified V segments as functional when productive rearrangements were above 56.7% and as segregating when the standard deviation between donors was above 5%. A statistical classification framework was built to diagnose cytomegalovirus status from the catalog of TCR beta chain sequences. In a later analysis, V and J genes were assigned by comparing TCR nucleotide sequences against IMGT/GENE-DB human TR gene sequences. The TCRdist pipeline was used in a later analysis to assign CDR3 sequences and most-parsimonious VDJ recombination scenarios. A later analysis defined each TCR beta chain by its CDR3 amino acid sequence plus V-gene family, and excluded reads lacking a unique V-gene family. To address suspected cross-contamination and a sequencing artifact, a later analysis removed 450 to 700 highly shared, low-generation-probability nucleotide sequences. For each public chain, a later analysis derived a clonal expansion index from normalized ranks of inferred template counts within each repertoire. In a later analysis, generation probabilities were computed using a VDJ recombination model fitted to out-of-frame rearrangements, and the results were checked against IGoR. In a later analysis, hypergeometric tests were used to score TCR-TCR, TCR-HLA and TCR-CMV co-occurrence, with a repertoire-size bias correction applied to TCR pairs. To estimate false discovery rates, a later analysis permuted the HLA or CMV assignments 20 times. In a later analysis, co-occurring TCRs were grouped with DBSCAN, and TCRdist sequence similarity was added when clustering was performed within HLA-allele-positive subsets. Co-occurrence clustering excluded repertoires with fewer than 30,000 or more than 120,000 public chains, plus five with anomalous nucleotide sharing. TCRdb took this table from immuneACCESS and kept in-frame rearrangements with V and J called. Such tables lack part of the clones; where checked against another copy, unresolved V genes explain under half of the gap, and the rest is unexplained. From that table come the V and J calls and clone size; the DNA was used to work out D and trimming. A total of some 130,000 clones appear in this sample, roughly 9.7% of them only once. 1.8% of the sample is in the top ten clones.

Sequencing was done on a sample of PBMCs. The chain couples TRBV7-8 to TRBJ2-7, and TRBD1 may be the D gene, going by 6 matching bases. The receptor was derived from a man aged 50 to 60 in good health and CMV-seronegative. The DNA sequence follows: TGTGCCAGCAGCTTACGTGGACAGAGCTCCTACGAGCAGTACTTC. It is translated as CASSLRGQSSYEQYF.